This T cell receptor (beta chain) was identified in a study of CD4+ T cells in melanoma. Study-level results: In melanoma, neoantigen-specific CD4+ T cells reportedly differed in differentiation state. A reported correlation linked neoantigen-specific CD4+ T cells to CD8+, macrophage and B cell function.

Per germline, CDR1 SGHRS and CDR2 YFSETQ. This CDR3 comprises 12 residues. The ends were cut back, 5 bases at V and 9 bases at J, with 9 bases in the middle. TCRdb keeps only in-frame clones here, not all; method: immunoSEQ multiplex PCR. The table lists about 140,000 clones, over 90% of them singletons. Details on this clone: Its antigen remains unknown.

This chain connects TRBV5-1 to TRBJ1-6, with D maybe TRBD1 (5 bases). The TCR comes from a human donor with melanoma. The CDR3 spells CASRRGVSPLHF. The CDR3 nucleotides are TGCGCCAGCAGGAGAGGGGTTTCACCCCTCCACTTT.